This T cell receptor (beta chain) was captured by sequencing in a study of blood T cell repertoires in COVID-19. Across the whole study: PBMCs, B-cell-depleted T cells, or T cells provided the cDNA or gDNA that made up the material.

Only in-frame clones appear in the TCRdb table, and some are missing; sequencing was by immunoSEQ multiplex PCR. The sample has 70,000 to 100,000 clones, roughly 90% seen once. Germline CDR1 and CDR2: SGHTA and FQGNSA. With 5 bases removed from V and 4 bases from J, the gap between germline ends came to 15 bases. This CDR3 region has 14 residues. J is TRBJ2-7 and V is TRBV7-2; D may be TRBD1 (5 bases). Sequencing input: peripheral blood. The receptor was isolated from a man aged 60 to 69 with acute or convalescent COVID-19. CDR3 nucleotides: TGTGCCAGCAGCCCCCGAATTGGGGCGTACGAGCAGTACTTC. Its translation: CASSPRIGAYEQYF.